Listed here are 17 T cell receptor beta chains from one sample, sequenced in a study of beta chain features in type 1 diabetes. Since all of the isolated RNA was reverse transcribed, expressed TCRB transcripts were what got sequenced. This table comes from immunoSEQ multiplex PCR, and its TCRdb copy is limited to in-frame clones, with some not included. The repertoire includes about 290,000 clones, 8% of them detected once, and roughly 0.94% sits in the top ten. The sequenced material came from central memory CD4+ T cells from blood. These receptor sequences come from a woman younger than 30 in good health.

This clone was seen once. V and J are TRBV6-7 and TRBJ1-2; TRBD1 is a possible D gene (5 bases). TRBV6-7 is annotated as an ORF whose role is uncertain. With 2 bases removed from V and 4 bases from J, the gap between germline ends came to 35 bases. The CDR3 extends over 22 amino acids. Written as DNA, the CDR3 is TGTGCCAGCAGTTACACGACGGGACCCACTAACTATGGCTACACCTGCGGCTATGGCTACACCTTC. This codes for CASSYTTGPTNYGYTCGYGYTF.

V gene TRBV20-1 combines with J gene TRBJ2-1; D is unclear. Germline CDR1 DFQATT, CDR2 SNEGSKA (reference sequence). This CDR3 region has 11 residues. The V end was cut by 6 bases, the J end by 7 bases, with 10 bases between. CDR3 sequence: CSAHSGNEQFF. For the CDR3, the DNA is TGCAGTGCCCATTCCGGGAATGAGCAGTTCTTC.

This clone has a handful of counts. The chain has TRBV5-1 and TRBJ2-5; D is perhaps TRBD1 (6 bases). The CDR3 loop spans 13 amino acids. CDR1 and CDR2 (germline): SGHRS, YFSETQ. Trimming cost V 2 bases and J 6 bases, with 11 bases left between them. The DNA for the CDR3 is TGCGCCAGCAGCTTTCCAGGGGCCAAGACCCAGTACTTC. This translates into CASSFPGAKTQYF.

This clone was counted only a few times. The chain couples TRBV28 to TRBJ1-2, with no clear D. CDR3 length: 14 amino acids. Looked up from germline, CDR1 is MDHEN and CDR2 is SYDVKM. V was cut by 5 bases and J by 5 bases, with 15 bases left in between. The DNA of the CDR3 is TGTGCCAGCAGTCTTGGACGTTCCGGGTATGGCTACACCTTC. Protein: CASSLGRSGYGYTF.

The chain couples TRBV5-1 to TRBJ2-7; TRBD2 matches at 7 bases. The length of the CDR3 is 16 residues. The germline gives CDR1 SGHRS, CDR2 YFSETQ. Trimming removed 0 bases from V and 0 bases from J; junction bases left unmatched: 6. The CDR3 DNA follows: TGCGCCAGCAGCTTGGCCGCCGGGGGGAGCTCCTACGAGCAGTACGTC. Protein sequence: CASSLAAGGSSYEQYV.

This clone showed up just a few times. The rearrangement uses TRBV29-1 and TRBJ2-3; 12 positions match TRBD2. Germline loops: CDR1 SQVTM, CDR2 ANQGSEA. The CDR3 runs to 14 residues. Unmatched junction bases numbered 10, after V lost 4 bases and J lost 11 bases. CDR3 residues: CSVASGGARLGQYF. CDR3 DNA sequence: TGCAGCGTTGCTAGCGGGGGGGCCAGGTTGGGGCAGTATTTT.

This clone was detected a few times. The chain links TRBV4-3 to TRBJ2-6; D may correspond to TRBD1 or TRBD2 (5 bases each). V lost 0 bases, J lost 3 bases, and 18 bases lay in between. The CDR3 has 19 residues. The germline gives CDR1 LGHNA, CDR2 YSLEER. The DNA for the CDR3 is TGCGCCAGCAGCCAAGATTCCGGCAGGGCACGGGGTGGGGCCAACGTCCTGACTTTC. It encodes CASSQDSGRARGGANVLTF.

This clone was seen a handful of times. CDR3 residues: CASSLDVLPKYF. As DNA, the CDR3 is TGTGCCAGCAGCTTAGATGTTCTCCCGAAGTACTTC. This sequence joins TRBV7-9 and TRBJ2-4; no firm D call. The CDR3 length is 12 residues. V shed 1 base and J shed 14 bases, with 12 bases lying between them. Germline loops: CDR1 SEHNR, CDR2 FQNEAQ (reference sequence).

The chain couples TRBV19 to TRBJ1-2; D unresolved. The CDR3 sequence is 13 residues long. V lost 7 bases and J lost 3, with 12 bases in between. Germline V gene data show CDR1 as LNHDA and CDR2 as SQIVND (reference sequence). The CDR3 region has the DNA TGTGCCAGTACTAAGACTCGAGACTATGGCTACACCTTC. Its protein product is CASTKTRDYGYTF.

In its sample, this clone was seen a few times. The J gene is TRBJ2-1, the V gene TRBV19; a possible D gene is TRBD2 (6 bases). Germline values: CDR1 LNHDA, CDR2 SQIVND (reference sequence). V was shortened by 5 bases and J by 3 bases, with 11 bases between the two germline ends. The CDR3 totals 14 residues. CDR3 sequence (DNA): TGTGCCAGTAGTTCCGGGACTTTCTACAATGAGCAGTTCTTC. This sequence encodes CASSSGTFYNEQFF.

Only a few counts were recorded for this clone. The rearrangement uses TRBV7-9 and TRBJ1-1; 8 bases align to TRBD1. V shed 6 bases and J 5 bases; nucleotides not matched to a gene: 5. The germline V gene encodes CDR1 SEHNR and CDR2 FQNEAQ (reference sequence). This CDR3 region has 13 residues. The chain's CDR3 is CASSVQGGTEAFF. The DNA for the CDR3 is TGTGCCAGCAGTGTACAGGGGGGGACTGAAGCTTTCTTT.

This clone was recorded a few times. J is TRBJ2-5 and V is TRBV4-2, with D perhaps being TRBD1 or TRBD2 (6 bases each). This CDR3 comprises 15 residues. Germline CDR1 reads LGHNA; CDR2 reads YNFKEQ. Between the trimmed V and J ends, which lost 4 bases and 0 bases, there was a span of 12 bases. The CDR3 here is CASSPRGAYQETQYF. The CDR3 DNA is TGTGCCAGCAGCCCGAGGGGGGCGTACCAAGAGACCCAGTACTTC.

This clone was seen a handful of times. This chain uses TRBV2 with TRBJ1-1; no clear D. Germline V lookup: CDR1 SNHLY, CDR2 FYNNEI. The V end lost 6 bases, the J end lost 8 bases, and 19 bases lay between the germline ends. The CDR3 extends over 14 amino acids. The CDR3 is CASRIGWGSGEAFF. For the CDR3, the DNA is TGTGCCAGCAGGATCGGGTGGGGATCAGGCGAAGCTTTCTTT.

This clone was detected only a few times. Distinct nucleotide sequences in the sample also encode this CDR3. CDR3 coding DNA: TGTGCCAGCAGCTTCAACCGGGAGACCCAGTACTTC. Translating gives CASSFNRETQYF. The chain uses TRBV7-8 and TRBJ2-5; D is unresolved. The CDR3 sequence is 12 residues long. From germline, CDR1 is SGHVS and CDR2 FQNEAQ. V dropped 3 bases and J dropped 5 bases, with 7 bases sitting between them.

This chain connects TRBV18 to TRBJ1-6, with 8 bases fitting TRBD1. The CDR3 covers 14 residues. V lost 2 bases to trimming and J lost 10 bases; unmatched junction nucleotides: 4. Germline CDR1 and CDR2: KGHSH and LQKENI. CDR3 DNA sequence: TGTGCCAGCTCACCAGGACAGGGTTTCTCACCCCTCCACTTT. Encoded protein: CASSPGQGFSPLHF.

This chain connects TRBV4-1 to TRBJ2-3; 7 bases fit TRBD1. CDR3 length: 16 amino acids. Trimming cost V 1 base and J 1 base; bases outside gene matches: 5. In germline, CDR1 is MGHRA, CDR2 YSYEKL. The CDR3 DNA follows: TGCGCCAGCAGCCAAGCGACAGGGATAGGCACAGATACGCAGTATTTT. This gives the protein CASSQATGIGTDTQYF.

V gene TRBV4-2 combines with J gene TRBJ1-2; weak D call: TRBD1 (5 bases). CDR1 is LGHNA and CDR2 is YNFKEQ in the germline V gene. This CDR3 contains 16 residues. Trimming shortened V by 0 bases and J by 4 bases, and 15 bases separated the two germline ends. DNA for the CDR3: TGTGCCAGCAGCCAAGAAGGGGCCACCTCCAGCTATGGCTACACCTTC. It encodes CASSQEGATSSYGYTF.